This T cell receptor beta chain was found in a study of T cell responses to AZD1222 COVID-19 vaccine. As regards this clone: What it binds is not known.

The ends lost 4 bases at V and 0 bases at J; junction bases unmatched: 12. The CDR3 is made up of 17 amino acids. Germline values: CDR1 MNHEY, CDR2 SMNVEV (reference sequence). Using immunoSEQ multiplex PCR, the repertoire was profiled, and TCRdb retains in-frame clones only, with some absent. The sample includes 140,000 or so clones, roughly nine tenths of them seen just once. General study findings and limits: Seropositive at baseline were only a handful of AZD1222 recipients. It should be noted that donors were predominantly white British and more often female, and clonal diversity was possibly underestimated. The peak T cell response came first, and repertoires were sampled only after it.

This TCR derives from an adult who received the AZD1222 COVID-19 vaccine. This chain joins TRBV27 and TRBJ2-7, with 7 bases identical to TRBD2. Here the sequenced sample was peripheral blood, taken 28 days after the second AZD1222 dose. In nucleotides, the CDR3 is TGTGCCAGCAGTTCTCGGCCCAGGGACTACTACTCCTACGAGCAGTACTTC. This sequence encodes CASSSRPRDYYSYEQYF.